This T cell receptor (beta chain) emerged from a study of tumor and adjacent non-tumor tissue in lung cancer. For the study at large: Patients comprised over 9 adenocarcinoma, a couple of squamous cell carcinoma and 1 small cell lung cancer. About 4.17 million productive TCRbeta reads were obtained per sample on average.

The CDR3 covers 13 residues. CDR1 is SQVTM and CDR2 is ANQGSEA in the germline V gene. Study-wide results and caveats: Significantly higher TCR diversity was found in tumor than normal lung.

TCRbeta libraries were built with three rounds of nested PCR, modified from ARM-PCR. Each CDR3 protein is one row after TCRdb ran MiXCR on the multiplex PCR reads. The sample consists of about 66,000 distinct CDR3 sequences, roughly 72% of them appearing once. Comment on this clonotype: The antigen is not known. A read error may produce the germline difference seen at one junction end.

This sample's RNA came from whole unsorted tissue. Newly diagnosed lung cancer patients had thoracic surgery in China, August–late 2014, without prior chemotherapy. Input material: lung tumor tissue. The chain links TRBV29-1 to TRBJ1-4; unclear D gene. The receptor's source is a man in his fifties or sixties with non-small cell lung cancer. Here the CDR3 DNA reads TGCAGCGCACAATGGGGTACTAATGAAACACTGTTTTTT. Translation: CSAQWGTNETLFF.